This T cell receptor (beta chain) emerged from a study of molecular identifiers for immune sequencing clone quantification. The CDR3 covers 21 residues. V was pared by 0 bases and J by 4 bases, with 19 bases of the junction left unmatched. Germline V gene lookup returns CDR1 MNHNY and CDR2 SVGAGI (reference sequence). MiXCR was run by TCRdb on the PCR reads, yielding one entry per CDR3 protein. The sample carries just under 650,000 distinct CDR3 sequences, just under 20% recorded once. Study-wide results and limits: Shared barcodes on identical TCR molecules could underestimate the sizes of highly expanded clones. The share of molecules held by clones above 20 RNA copies was over 99% in effector cells and under 1% in naive cells.

This clonotype was counted between two and nine times. Its antigen is not known. Naive CD8 T cells underwent sorting with the CD8+CD4-CCR7+CD45RA+ definition. Sample: naive CD8+ T cells from blood, with Jurkat cell RNA spiked in. Subset denoted: FACS-sorted CD8+CD4-CCR7+CD45RA+ naive T cells. The TCR comes from a human donor in good health. Some libraries in this study had Jurkat cell RNA spiked in. The V gene is TRBV6-6, the J gene TRBJ2-5; 11 bases line up with TRBD2. For the CDR3, the DNA is TGTGCCAGCAGTTACTCGAATAGGGTTGGGACTAGCGGAGAGCCGGGAGAGACCCAGTACTTC. Encoded protein: CASSYSNRVGTSGEPGETQYF.